Reported below is one T cell receptor (beta chain). Its antigen is unknown. No much larger clonotype is one base removed from it; base qualities were not supplied. The junction carries 12 bases between V and J, which are trimmed by 7 bases and 0 bases respectively. The CDR3 contains 14 residues, cysteine and phenylalanine counted. The only DNA kept is the CDR3, 42 bases in frame from the first base. CDR1 LNHDA and CDR2 SQIVND are derived from the germline V gene (reference sequence). TCRbeta CDR3 regions were amplified from genomic DNA by means of the immunoSEQ Assay, a bias-controlled multiplex PCR. The source study handled its data this way. The number of nucleated cells in each sample was estimated from the amplification of reference gene primers within the assay. Sequence reads were collapsed and filtered to measure the absolute abundance of every unique TCRbeta CDR3 rearrangement. For each sample, productive Simpson clonality was calculated by taking the square root of Simpson's diversity index across productive rearrangements. TCRdb retrieved this table from immuneACCESS and kept in-frame rearrangements only. Not all clones are present; in checked studies, unresolved V genes account for under half, and no reason is known for the remainder. That table gives V, J and clone size, and the DNA gave D and trimming. For this sample there are 90,000 to 100,000 clones; 90% appear just once. 5.1% of the sample is taken by the ten largest.

This specimen comes from a study of blood T cell repertoires in COVID-19 (dated by TCRdb to the early 2020s). In terms of the full investigation: Collaborator samples came from the United States, Italy and Spain and covered acute and convalescent phases of COVID-19. Nearly every sample came with metadata listing a de-identified subject ID, COVID-19 status, age in years and sex. The material from the prospective study consisted of cDNA or gDNA derived from T cells, B-cell-depleted T cells, or PBMCs. A freely available public database, intended as a resource for researchers studying the immune response to SARS-CoV-2, is where the repertoires were released. Where available, HLA class I and class II types were obtained from metadata supplied by the sample provider rather than from assay-based typing. Subjects who had been exposed to COVID-19, were actively infected with it, or had recovered from it provided the deeply sampled blood TCRbeta repertoires that made up the dataset. Samples came from the ongoing ImmuneRACE study (first 160 participants) plus 1,254 subjects from 6 global collaborators.

Overall study outcomes, separate from this receptor: Clinical and demographic metadata were provided uncurated, with the amount varying by source and participant.

Collaborating institutions collected whole blood in K2EDTA tubes following their own protocols. For TCRbeta analysis, collaborator samples were shipped as frozen whole blood, as isolated PBMCs, or as DNA extracted from either sample type. Here the chain combines TRBV19 and TRBJ1-1; a weak D assignment points to TRBD1 (6 bases agree). Sequenced material: peripheral blood. The sequence came from a man in his fifties or sixties with acute or convalescent COVID-19. The DNA sequence is as follows: TGTGCCAGTAAACACGGGACACTGAACACTGAAGCTTTCTTT. This encodes CASKHGTLNTEAFF.